The 29 T cell receptor beta chains in this list originate from one sample, sequenced in a study of beta chain features in type 1 diabetes. Isolated RNA was reverse transcribed in full, so expressed TCRB transcripts were sequenced. Assay: immunoSEQ multiplex PCR; the TCRdb copy retains only in-frame clones and omits some. This sample has about 620,000 clones; about 14% occur once, and the top ten carry around 0.1%. The source material was naive CD4+ T cells from blood. All receptors derive from a young man in good health.

This clone was counted only a few times. The V gene is TRBV4-1, the J gene TRBJ1-4; D is possibly TRBD1 (6 bases). This CDR3 has 16 amino acids. Germline V gene data show CDR1 as MGHRA and CDR2 as YSYEKL. V shed 6 bases and J shed 0 bases, with 14 bases lying between them. CDR3 amino acids: CASRLRGGATNEKLFF. The DNA for the CDR3 is TGCGCCAGCAGATTAAGGGGGGGTGCAACTAATGAAAAACTGTTTTTT.

CDR3: CASSPFGTGHNEKLFF. The DNA of the CDR3 is TGCGCCAGCAGCCCCTTTGGGACAGGCCATAATGAAAAACTGTTTTTT. This chain connects TRBV4-1 to TRBJ1-4; 8 bases line up with TRBD1. V was pared by 4 bases and J by 4 bases, with 8 bases of the junction left unmatched. Germline CDR1 and CDR2: MGHRA and YSYEKL. The CDR3 runs to 16 residues.

The chain links TRBV7-9 to TRBJ1-1, with a tentative D call TRBD1 (5 bases). The V end lost 1 base, the J end lost 1 base, and 10 bases lay between the germline ends. Germline values: CDR1 SEHNR, CDR2 FQNEAQ (reference sequence). The length of the CDR3 is 15 residues. Here the CDR3 reads CASSLDWQGNTEAFF. DNA of the CDR3: TGTGCCAGCAGCTTAGATTGGCAGGGGAACACTGAAGCTTTCTTT.

This clone has only a few counts. The genes are TRBV19 and TRBJ1-5; D is unresolved. The CDR3 spans 13 residues. Trimming pared 6 bases from V and 6 bases from J, leaving 12 bases between. CDR1 is LNHDA, CDR2 SQIVND, per germline (reference sequence). The CDR3 loop reads CASRALSGQPQHF. The DNA of the CDR3 is TGTGCCAGTAGGGCCCTTTCGGGTCAGCCCCAGCATTTT.

This clone has more than one count but fewer than ten. The chain uses TRBV28 and TRBJ1-1; possible D gene TRBD1, 5 bases. V was cut by 5 bases and J by 0 bases, with 19 bases left in between. This CDR3 is 17 amino acids long. Germline V CDR1 and CDR2: MDHEN, SYDVKM. CDR3 DNA: TGTGCCAGCAGTCTCTTTGCAGGGAGGGTAATGAACACTGAAGCTTTCTTT. Its translation: CASSLFAGRVMNTEAFF.

In its sample, this clone was seen a few times. The rearrangement links TRBV10-3 to TRBJ2-1; 13 bases agree with TRBD2. V lost 4 bases and J lost 8; bases outside the gene matches: 11. The CDR3 spans 17 residues. The germline V gene encodes CDR1 ENHRY and CDR2 SYGVKD. CDR3 nucleotide sequence: TGTGCCATCAGTGCACTAGCGGGAGGGCCGGTCTTCTATGAGCAGTTCTTC. Its translation is CAISALAGGPVFYEQFF.

The chain employs TRBV27 and TRBJ2-7, with 14 bases aligning to TRBD2. The germline V gene encodes CDR1 MNHEY and CDR2 SMNVEV (reference sequence). The CDR3 extends over 16 amino acids. With 5 bases clipped from V and 3 bases from J, the junction kept 6 bases outside the gene matches. The CDR3 nucleotides read TGTGCCAGCAGTCGGTTGGGACTAGCGGGAGTCTACGAGCAGTACTTC. Protein product: CASSRLGLAGVYEQYF.

This clone was detected only a few times. V usage is TRBV4-3 and J usage is TRBJ2-1; 9 bases match TRBD2. Germline values: CDR1 LGHNA, CDR2 YSLEER. The CDR3 has 16 amino acids. Trimming removed 5 bases from V and 7 bases from J; junction bases left unmatched: 12. In DNA form, the CDR3 reads TGCGCCAGCAGCGCCCCAGGGGGACTAGCTCAGAATGAGCAGTTCTTC. It is translated as CASSAPGGLAQNEQFF.

The rearrangement links TRBV7-9 to TRBJ1-1; D is undetermined. The germline V gene encodes CDR1 SEHNR and CDR2 FQNEAQ (reference sequence). Between the trimmed V and J ends, which lost 3 bases and 1 base, there was a span of 12 bases. This CDR3 contains 15 residues. The CDR3: CASSFEARGNTEAFF. CDR3 sequence (DNA): TGTGCCAGCAGCTTCGAGGCTCGGGGGAACACTGAAGCTTTCTTT. Full variable domain (outside the CDR3, taken from reference TRBV7-9 and TRBJ1-1): DTGVSQNPRHKITKRGQNVTFRCDPISEHNRLYWYRQTLGQGPEFLTYFQNEAQLEKSRLLSDRFSAERPKGSFSTLEIQRTEQGDSAMYLCASSFEARGNTEAFFGQGTRLTVV.

This clone occurred a few times. The gene calls are TRBV25-1 and TRBJ2-7, with D possibly being TRBD1 (5 bases). CDR3 length: 14 residues. Germline V lookup: CDR1 MGHDK, CDR2 SYGVNS. The V end lost 4 bases, the J end lost 5 bases, and 15 bases lay between the germline ends. The chain's CDR3 is CASSALGRANEQYF. CDR3 bases: TGTGCCAGCAGTGCCCTGGGCAGGGCAAACGAGCAGTACTTC.

This clone was observed a few times. At one end, the junction sequence differs from germline, possibly due to a read error. V gene TRBV28 combines with J gene TRBJ1-4; tentatively, D is TRBD1 (6 bases). CDR1 and CDR2 from the germline V gene are MDHEN and SYDVKM. The CDR3 covers 12 residues. DNA for the CDR3: TGTGCCAGCAGTGTCCCCGGGGGGCGGTTCCTTTTT. As protein: CASSVPGGRFLF. Full variable domain (missing parts from reference TRBV28 and TRBJ1-4): DVKVTQSSRYLVKRTGEKVFLECVQDMDHENMFWYRQDPGLGLRLIYFSYDVKMKEKGDIPEGYSVSREKKERFSLILESASTNQTSMYLCASSVPGGRFLFGSGTQLSVL.

The V call is TRBV4-3, the J call TRBJ1-2; 10 positions agree with TRBD1. The germline V gene encodes CDR1 LGHNA and CDR2 YSLEER. This CDR3 contains 16 residues. The ends lost 4 bases at V and 4 bases at J; junction bases unmatched: 9. The CDR3 nucleotides read TGCGCCAGCAGCCGGGACAGGGGCCCTTCCGTCTATGGCTACACCTTC. Amino acids: CASSRDRGPSVYGYTF.

V is TRBV28 and J is TRBJ2-2; 12 nucleotides match TRBD2. V dropped 5 bases and J dropped 7; count of bases not matched to a gene: 5. The CDR3 spans 15 residues. Germline V gene lookup returns CDR1 MDHEN and CDR2 SYDVKM. The CDR3 region is CASSRTSGMVGELFF. Written as DNA, the CDR3 is TGTGCCAGCAGTAGGACTAGCGGGATGGTCGGGGAGCTGTTTTTT.

This clone was picked up a small number of times. J is TRBJ1-4 and V is TRBV4-3, with D perhaps TRBD1 (6 bases). V lost 4 bases to trimming and J lost 4 bases, with 16 bases between them. CDR1 is LGHNA, CDR2 YSLEER, per germline. CDR3 length: 16 amino acids. Here the CDR3 DNA reads TGCGCCAGCAGCCCGGGACAACCGTTGGGTAATGAAAAACTGTTTTTT. Protein product: CASSPGQPLGNEKLFF.

The chain employs TRBV5-1 and TRBJ2-7, with TRBD1 identical over 8 bases. The CDR3 is 16 residues long. J lost 4 bases, V lost 4 bases, and 13 bases had no gene match. Germline V gene data show CDR1 as SGHRS and CDR2 as YFSETQ. For the CDR3, the DNA is TGCGCCAGCAGCCCTACTAAAACCGGGACAGGTTACGAGCAGTACTTC. Translation: CASSPTKTGTGYEQYF. Filled out from reference TRBV5-1 and TRBJ2-7, the complete variable domain reads KAGVTQTPRYLIKTRGQQVTLSCSPISGHRSVSWYQQTPGQGLQFLFEYFSETQRNKGNFPGRFSGRQFSNSRSEMNVSTLELGDSALYLCASSPTKTGTGYEQYFGPGTRLTVT.

This clone was seen only a few times. V usage is TRBV28 and J usage is TRBJ2-7, with unresolved D. CDR1 MDHEN and CDR2 SYDVKM come from the germline V gene. The CDR3 has 10 residues. With 10 bases removed from V and 4 bases from J, the gap between germline ends came to 8 bases. The CDR3 DNA reads TGTGCCACCCAGATGTACGAGCAGTACTTC. The encoded protein is CATQMYEQYF.

A few counts support this clone. In nucleotides, the CDR3 is TGTGCCAGCAGCCCTGGGGGCAAGAACACTGAAGCTTTCTTT. Amino acids: CASSPGGKNTEAFF. The chain employs TRBV5-4 and TRBJ1-1; TRBD1 is a possible D gene (6 bases). The V and J ends lost 4 bases and 1 base respectively, with 11 bases between them. The CDR3 contains 14 residues. Germline V gives CDR1 SGHNT, CDR2 YYREEE (reference sequence).

V usage is TRBV7-8 and J usage is TRBJ2-1; 7 nucleotides align to TRBD2. Germline CDR1 reads SGHVS; CDR2 reads FQNEAQ. This CDR3 is built from 17 residues. Trimming cost V 4 bases and J 0 bases; bases outside gene matches: 9. This chain's CDR3 is CASSSGGGSPSYNEQFF. The CDR3 coding sequence is TGTGCCAGCAGCTCCGGTGGCGGGAGCCCCTCCTACAATGAGCAGTTCTTC.

CDR3 nucleotides: TGTGCCAGCAGCCCCCGGGGGATCACCGGGGAGCTGTTTTTT. It yields the protein CASSPRGITGELFF. V is TRBV7-9 and J is TRBJ2-2; D is possibly TRBD2 (6 bases). V gave up 5 bases and J gave up 4 bases, with 11 bases separating them. CDR1 is SEHNR and CDR2 is FQNEAQ in the germline V gene (reference sequence). This CDR3 has 14 residues.

The chain has TRBV27 and TRBJ2-7; a possible D gene is TRBD1 (6 bases). V dropped 5 bases and J dropped 6 bases, with 23 bases sitting between them. The CDR3 is 16 amino acids. Germline values: CDR1 MNHEY, CDR2 SMNVEV (reference sequence). The CDR3 sequence: CASSVLAGEIGREQYF. For the CDR3, the DNA is TGTGCCAGCAGTGTCCTTGCAGGGGAGATTGGTCGCGAGCAGTACTTC.

The gene calls are TRBV21-1 and TRBJ2-7; TRBD1 was called by the table and not checked on the DNA. TRBV21-1 is marked as a pseudogene. The CDR3 covers 15 residues. Here the CDR3 DNA reads TGTGCCAGCAGCAAATCCGGGACAGGGGTTTACGAGCAGTACTTC. Translated, it gives CASSKSGTGVYEQYF.

This clone was found a few times. J is TRBJ2-5 and V is TRBV10-3; the match to TRBD1 covers 10 bases. The V and J ends lost 1 base and 6 bases, in that order; junction bases with no gene match: 11. From germline, CDR1 is ENHRY and CDR2 SYGVKD. The CDR3 length is 17 residues. The CDR3 DNA follows: TGTGCCATCAGTGAGTTTCGCGGGACAGGGGTGAGGAAGACCCAGTACTTC. Protein product: CAISEFRGTGVRKTQYF.

The chain uses TRBV9 and TRBJ2-1; 7 nucleotides line up with TRBD2. The CDR3 loop spans 15 amino acids. CDR1 is SGDLS and CDR2 is YYNGEE in the germline V gene. J gave up 1 base and V 3 bases, and 4 bases lay outside the gene matches. The CDR3: CASSAGLDSYNEQFF. CDR3 in DNA: TGTGCCAGCAGCGCCGGACTAGATTCCTACAATGAGCAGTTCTTC.

The V and J genes are TRBV25-1 and TRBJ1-2; D ambiguous. The CDR3 loop spans 11 amino acids. Between the trimmed V and J ends, which lost 4 bases and 6 bases, there was a span of 6 bases. Germline V gene lookup returns CDR1 MGHDK and CDR2 SYGVNS. The CDR3 DNA is TGTGCCAGCAGTGTAGGGCATGGCTACACCTTC. Translating gives CASSVGHGYTF.

This clone has only a few counts. The chain couples TRBV20-1 to TRBJ1-1; weak D call: TRBD1 (5 bases). CDR1 and CDR2 (germline): DFQATT, SNEGSKA (reference sequence). The CDR3 loop spans 11 amino acids. Trimming removed 7 bases from V and 6 bases from J, with 12 bases in between. CDR3: CSGQYRAEAFF. CDR3 bases: TGCAGTGGACAGTATCGGGCTGAAGCTTTCTTT.

This clone was detected only a few times. The CDR3: CASGPQGPSTDTQYF. The CDR3 bases are TGCGCCAGCGGACCACAGGGACCGTCCACAGATACGCAGTATTTT. V gene TRBV5-1 combines with J gene TRBJ2-3; possibly TRBD1 for D (6 bases). V dropped 7 bases and J dropped 2 bases, with 17 bases sitting between them. This CDR3 has 15 residues. Germline CDR1 reads SGHRS; CDR2 reads YFSETQ. Full variable domain (outside the CDR3, taken from reference TRBV5-1 and TRBJ2-3): KAGVTQTPRYLIKTRGQQVTLSCSPISGHRSVSWYQQTPGQGLQFLFEYFSETQRNKGNFPGRFSGRQFSNSRSEMNVSTLELGDSALYLCASGPQGPSTDTQYFGPGTRLTVL.

This clone was seen a handful of times. The J gene is TRBJ2-1, the V gene TRBV6-5, with TRBD1 matching over 7 bases. V was pared by 6 bases and J by 3 bases, with 2 bases of the junction left unmatched. Germline V CDR1 and CDR2: MNHEY, SVGAGI. This CDR3 is built from 13 residues. The CDR3 reads CASRDRFYNEQFF. The CDR3, as DNA: TGTGCCAGCAGGGACAGGTTCTACAATGAGCAGTTCTTC.

V and J are TRBV10-3 and TRBJ1-5; D ambiguous. Germline CDR1 reads ENHRY; CDR2 reads SYGVKD. The CDR3 is made up of 15 amino acids. V shed 5 bases and J shed 3 bases, with 14 bases lying between them. DNA of the CDR3: TGTGCCATCAGTAAGGGCCGCCTTTCCAATCAGCCCCAGCATTTT. As protein: CAISKGRLSNQPQHF.

The V and J genes are TRBV11-1 and TRBJ2-7, with TRBD1 matching over 11 bases. Germline V gene data show CDR1 as SGHAT and CDR2 as FQDESV (reference sequence). The J segment lost 2 bases and the V segment lost 4 bases, leaving 4 bases of the junction unmatched. The CDR3 has 15 amino acids. The CDR3 coding sequence is TGTGCCAGCAGCTCCGGGACAGGGGGTCCCTACGAGCAGTACTTC. It yields the protein CASSSGTGGPYEQYF.